The 9 T cell receptor beta chains below were found in one sample sequenced in a study of Graves' ophthalmopathy and Graves' hyperthyroidism. RNA transcripts served as template for amplifying TCR beta CDR3 sequences. Following a first-round RT-PCR that used HTBI primers, a second-round multiplex PCR was carried out. TCRdb reprocessed the multiplex PCR reads via MiXCR and lists one record per CDR3 protein. In the table there are almost 750,000 distinct CDR3 sequences, approximately 40% of which are singletons. Material: peripheral blood. These receptor sequences come from an adult man with Graves' ophthalmopathy.

The V call is TRBV20-1, the J call TRBJ1-1; D not resolved. The germline V and J ends were trimmed by 3 bases and 3 bases, with 17 bases remaining between them. CDR3 size: 15 residues. Looked up from germline, CDR1 is DFQATT and CDR2 is SNEGSKA (reference sequence). The CDR3 DNA reads as TGCAGTGCTAGTGCTTTGTTGCGGGCGGACACTGAAGCTTTCTTT. Protein product: CSASALLRADTEAFF.

This clonotype was detected once. The junction departs from germline at one end; a sequencing error may be responsible. V is TRBV11-1 and J is TRBJ1-5, with 9 positions matching TRBD1. CDR1 and CDR2 (germline): SGHAT, FQDESV (reference sequence). The CDR3 extends over 15 amino acids. DNA of the CDR3: TGTGCCCGCAGCCGCGGACAGGGGATGTATCAGCCCCAGCATTTT. Translated: CARSRGQGMYQPQHF.

This chain links TRBV15 with TRBJ1-1; 7 bases agree with TRBD1. The CDR3 sequence is 16 residues long. Unmatched junction bases numbered 10, after V lost 2 bases and J lost 4 bases. CDR1 is LNHNV, CDR2 YYDKDF, per germline (reference sequence). CDR3 amino acids: CATSRTKTGVGTEAFF. Here the CDR3 DNA reads TGTGCCACCAGCAGAACAAAAACAGGGGTGGGCACTGAAGCTTTCTTT.

The CDR3 protein is CASSISGGLVIYEQYF. The CDR3 coding sequence is TGTGCCAGTAGTATAAGTGGAGGATTAGTCATCTACGAGCAGTACTTC. V gene TRBV19 combines with J gene TRBJ2-7; D is possibly TRBD2 (5 bases). Deletions cut 2 bases from V and 3 bases from J, with 17 bases between. The CDR3 has 16 residues. The germline CDR1 and CDR2 sequences are LNHDA and SQIVND (reference sequence).

Regarding this clonotype: A much larger clone sits a single nucleotide away, making a read error possible. The J gene is TRBJ1-6, the V gene TRBV5-5; a possible D gene is TRBD1 (6 bases). The V gene's germline CDR1 is SGHKS and CDR2 YYEKEE (reference sequence). Between the trimmed V and J ends, which lost 6 bases and 9 bases, there was a span of 16 bases. This CDR3 comprises 14 residues. CDR3 sequence: CASNLRQEGSPLHF. CDR3 bases: TGTGCCAGCAACCTAAGACAGGAAGGTTCACCCCTCCACTTT.

This clonotype was picked up a small number of times. Germline and junction disagree at one end, which may indicate a read error. The chain joins TRBV6-5 to TRBJ2-7; no firm D call. The CDR3 runs 16 residues. Germline-derived CDR1 and CDR2 are MNHEY and SVGAGI. CDR3 sequence (DNA): TGTGCCAGCAGTGAAGGGCCTTATCGACGCTCCTATGAGCAGTACTTC. Its translation: CASSEGPYRRSYEQYF.

This clonotype was counted many times. At one end the junction does not follow the germline gene, possibly because of a read error. The chain couples TRBV10-3 to TRBJ1-4; no reliable D call. Germline CDR1 ENHRY, CDR2 SYGVKD. The CDR3 is 14 residues long. The CDR3 sequence: CASSEALAEEKLFF. In DNA form, the CDR3 reads TGTGCCAGCAGTGAAGCTTTGGCCGAGGAAAAACTGTTTTTT.

This chain uses TRBV7-2 with TRBJ1-3, with D perhaps TRBD1 (6 bases). Trimming took off 5 bases at V and 4 bases at J, with 18 bases between the two ends. Germline CDR1 and CDR2: SGHTA and FQGNSA. The CDR3 length is 16 residues. The CDR3 reads CASSQEGGGDGNTIYF. In DNA form, the CDR3 reads TGTGCCAGCAGCCAAGAGGGGGGCGGCGACGGAAACACCATATATTTT.

The V gene is TRBV10-3, the J gene TRBJ2-5; perhaps TRBD2 as D (5 bases). The CDR3 consists of 13 residues. V was trimmed by 3 bases and J by 4 bases, leaving 9 bases between them. Looked up from germline, CDR1 is ENHRY and CDR2 is SYGVKD. The chain's CDR3 is CAISDSGSETQYF. CDR3 bases: TGTGCCATCAGTGACTCGGGGTCAGAGACCCAGTACTTC.